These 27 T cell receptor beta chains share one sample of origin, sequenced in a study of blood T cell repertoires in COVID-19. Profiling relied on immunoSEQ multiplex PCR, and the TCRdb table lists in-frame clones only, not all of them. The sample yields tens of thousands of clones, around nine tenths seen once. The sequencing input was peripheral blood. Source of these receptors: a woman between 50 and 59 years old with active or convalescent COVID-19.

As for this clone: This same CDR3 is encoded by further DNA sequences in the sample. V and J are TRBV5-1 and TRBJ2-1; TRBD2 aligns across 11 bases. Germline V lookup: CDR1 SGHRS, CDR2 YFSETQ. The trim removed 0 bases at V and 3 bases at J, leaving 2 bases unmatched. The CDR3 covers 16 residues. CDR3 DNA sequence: TGCGCCAGCAGCTTGGGCGGGACTAGCGGCTACAATGAGCAGTTCTTC. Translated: CASSLGGTSGYNEQFF.

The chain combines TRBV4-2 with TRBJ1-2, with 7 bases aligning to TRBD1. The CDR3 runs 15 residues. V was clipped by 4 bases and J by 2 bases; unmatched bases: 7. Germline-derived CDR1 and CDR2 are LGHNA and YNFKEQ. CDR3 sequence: CASSPLGQENYGYTF. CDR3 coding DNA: TGTGCCAGCAGCCCGCTTGGACAGGAAAACTATGGCTACACCTTC.

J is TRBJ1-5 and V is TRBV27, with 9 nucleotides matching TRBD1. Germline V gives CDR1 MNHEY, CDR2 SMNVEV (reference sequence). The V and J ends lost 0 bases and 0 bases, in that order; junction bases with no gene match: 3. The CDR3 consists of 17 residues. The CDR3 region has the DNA TGTGCCAGCAGTTTATCCGGGACAGGGCTTAGCAATCAGCCCCAGCATTTT. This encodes CASSLSGTGLSNQPQHF.

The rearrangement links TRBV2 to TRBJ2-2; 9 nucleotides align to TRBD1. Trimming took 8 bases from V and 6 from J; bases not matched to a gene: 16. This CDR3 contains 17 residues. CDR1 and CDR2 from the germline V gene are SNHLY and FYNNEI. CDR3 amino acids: CASGEQTGGLGPGELFF. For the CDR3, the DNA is TGTGCCAGCGGGGAACAGACAGGGGGGTTGGGACCCGGGGAGCTGTTTTTT.

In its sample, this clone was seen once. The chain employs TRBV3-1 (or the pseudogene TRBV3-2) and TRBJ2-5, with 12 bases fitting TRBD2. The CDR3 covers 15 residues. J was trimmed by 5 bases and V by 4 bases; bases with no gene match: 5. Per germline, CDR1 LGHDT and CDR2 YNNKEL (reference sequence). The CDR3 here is CASSRAGTSGETQYF. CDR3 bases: TGTGCCAGCAGCCGAGCCGGGACTAGCGGGGAGACCCAGTACTTC.

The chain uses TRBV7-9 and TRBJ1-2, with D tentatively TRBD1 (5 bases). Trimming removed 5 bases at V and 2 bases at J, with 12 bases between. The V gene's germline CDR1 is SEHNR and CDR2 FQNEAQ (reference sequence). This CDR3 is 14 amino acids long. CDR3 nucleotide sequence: TGTGCCAGCAGCGTCCTGGGGGGAAACTATGGCTACACCTTC. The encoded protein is CASSVLGGNYGYTF. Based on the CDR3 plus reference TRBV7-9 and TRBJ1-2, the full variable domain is DTGVSQNPRHKITKRGQNVTFRCDPISEHNRLYWYRQTLGQGPEFLTYFQNEAQLEKSRLLSDRFSAERPKGSFSTLEIQRTEQGDSAMYLCASSVLGGNYGYTFGSGTRLTVV.

CDR3 sequence: CSVESPGTSGSTDTQYF. The CDR3 nucleotides are TGCAGCGTTGAAAGTCCCGGGACTAGCGGCAGCACAGATACGCAGTATTTT. This chain uses TRBV29-1 with TRBJ2-3; 11 bases fit TRBD2. The CDR3 is 17 residues long. Germline CDR1 SQVTM, CDR2 ANQGSEA. V lost 2 bases, J lost 0 bases, and 7 bases stayed unmatched.

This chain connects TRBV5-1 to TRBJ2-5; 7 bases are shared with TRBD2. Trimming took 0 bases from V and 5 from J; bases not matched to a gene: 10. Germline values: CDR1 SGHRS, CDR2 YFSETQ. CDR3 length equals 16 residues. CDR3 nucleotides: TGCGCCAGCAGCTTGGGAGCGGGATACGGTGGCGAGACCCAGTACTTC. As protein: CASSLGAGYGGETQYF.

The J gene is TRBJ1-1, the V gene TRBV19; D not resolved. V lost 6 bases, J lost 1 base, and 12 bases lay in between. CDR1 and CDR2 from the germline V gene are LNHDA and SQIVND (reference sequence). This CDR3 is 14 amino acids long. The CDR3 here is CASRKGSRNTEAFF. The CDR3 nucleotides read TGTGCCAGTAGGAAAGGGAGCAGGAACACTGAAGCTTTCTTT.

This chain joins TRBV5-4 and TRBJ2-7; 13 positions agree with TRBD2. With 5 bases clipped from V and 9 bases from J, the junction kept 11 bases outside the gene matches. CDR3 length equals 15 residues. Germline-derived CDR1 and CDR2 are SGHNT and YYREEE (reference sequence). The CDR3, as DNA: TGTGCCAGCAGACCCGGACTAGCGGGAGAACTCGTGCAGTACTTC. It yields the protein CASRPGLAGELVQYF. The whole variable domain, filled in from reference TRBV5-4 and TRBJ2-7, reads ETGVTQSPTHLIKTRGQQVTLRCSSQSGHNTVSWYQQALGQGPQFIFQYYREEENGRGNFPPRFSGLQFPNYSSELNVNALELDDSALYLCASRPGLAGELVQYFGPGTRLTVT.

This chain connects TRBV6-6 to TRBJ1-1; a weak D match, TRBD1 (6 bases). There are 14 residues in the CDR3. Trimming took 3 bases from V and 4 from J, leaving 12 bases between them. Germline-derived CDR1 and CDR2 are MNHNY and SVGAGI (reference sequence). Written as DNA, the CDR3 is TGTGCCAGCAGTTATGCGGGGGGCCGCACTGAAGCTTTCTTT. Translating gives CASSYAGGRTEAFF.

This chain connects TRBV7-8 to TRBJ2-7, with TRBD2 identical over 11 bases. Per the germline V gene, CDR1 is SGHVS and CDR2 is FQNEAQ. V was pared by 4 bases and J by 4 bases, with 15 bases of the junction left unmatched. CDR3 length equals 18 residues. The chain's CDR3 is CASSYKGGGASGRYEQYF. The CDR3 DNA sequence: TGTGCCAGCAGCTATAAAGGGGGCGGGGCTAGCGGGAGGTACGAGCAGTACTTC.

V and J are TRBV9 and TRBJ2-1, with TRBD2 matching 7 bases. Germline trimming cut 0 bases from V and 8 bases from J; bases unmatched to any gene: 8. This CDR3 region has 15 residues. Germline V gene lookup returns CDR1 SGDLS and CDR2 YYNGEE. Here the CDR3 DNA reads TGTGCCAGCAGCGTAGAGTCTAGCGGAGGCGATGAGCAGTTCTTC. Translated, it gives CASSVESSGGDEQFF.

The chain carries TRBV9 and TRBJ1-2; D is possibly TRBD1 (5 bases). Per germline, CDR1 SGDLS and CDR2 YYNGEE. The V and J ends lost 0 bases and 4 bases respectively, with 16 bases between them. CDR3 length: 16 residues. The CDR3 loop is CASSVAPQALAYGYTF. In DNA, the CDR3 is TGTGCCAGCAGCGTAGCTCCACAGGCGCTCGCCTATGGCTACACCTTC.

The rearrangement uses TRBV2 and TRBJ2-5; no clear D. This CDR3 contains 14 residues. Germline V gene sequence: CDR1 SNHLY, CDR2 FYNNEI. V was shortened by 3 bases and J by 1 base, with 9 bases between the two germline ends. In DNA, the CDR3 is TGTGCCAGCAGTGATTTGGGCACCCAAGAGACCCAGTACTTC. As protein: CASSDLGTQETQYF. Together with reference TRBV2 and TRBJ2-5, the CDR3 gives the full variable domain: EPEVTQTPSHQVTQMGQEVILRCVPISNHLYFYWYRQILGQKVEFLVSFYNNEISEKSEIFDDQFSVERPDGSNFTLKIRSTKLEDSAMYFCASSDLGTQETQYFGPGTRLLVL.

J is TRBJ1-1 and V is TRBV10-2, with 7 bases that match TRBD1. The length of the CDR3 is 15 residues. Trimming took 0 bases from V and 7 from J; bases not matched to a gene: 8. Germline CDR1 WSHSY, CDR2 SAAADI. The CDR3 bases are TGCGCCAGCAGTGAGTCCCGGACAGGAACAAGTGAAGCTTTCTTT. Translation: CASSESRTGTSEAFF.

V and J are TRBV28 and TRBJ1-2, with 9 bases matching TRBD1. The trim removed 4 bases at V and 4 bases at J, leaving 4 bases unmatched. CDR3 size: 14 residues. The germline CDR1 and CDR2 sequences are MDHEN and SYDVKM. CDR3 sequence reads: CASSSTGGLYGYTF. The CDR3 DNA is TGTGCCAGCAGTTCGACAGGGGGGCTCTATGGCTACACCTTC.

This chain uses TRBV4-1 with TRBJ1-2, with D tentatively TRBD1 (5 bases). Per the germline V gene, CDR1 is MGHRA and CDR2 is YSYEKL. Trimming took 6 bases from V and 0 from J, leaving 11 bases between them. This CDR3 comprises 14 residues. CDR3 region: CASSVEDTNYGYTF. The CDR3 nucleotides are TGCGCCAGCAGTGTCGAGGACACTAACTATGGCTACACCTTC.

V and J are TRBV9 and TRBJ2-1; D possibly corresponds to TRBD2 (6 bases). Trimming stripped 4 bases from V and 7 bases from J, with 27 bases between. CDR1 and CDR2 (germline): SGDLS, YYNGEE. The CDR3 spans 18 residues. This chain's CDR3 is CASSPRGQSGYSGNEQFF. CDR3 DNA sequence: TGTGCCAGCAGCCCCCGAGGTCAAAGCGGGTACTCGGGGAATGAGCAGTTCTTC.

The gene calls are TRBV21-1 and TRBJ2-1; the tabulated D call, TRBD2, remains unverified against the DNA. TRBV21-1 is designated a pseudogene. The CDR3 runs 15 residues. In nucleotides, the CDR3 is TGTGCCAGCAGCCGTCCCACAGCCCGGGAAAATGAGCAGTTCTTC. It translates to CASSRPTARENEQFF.

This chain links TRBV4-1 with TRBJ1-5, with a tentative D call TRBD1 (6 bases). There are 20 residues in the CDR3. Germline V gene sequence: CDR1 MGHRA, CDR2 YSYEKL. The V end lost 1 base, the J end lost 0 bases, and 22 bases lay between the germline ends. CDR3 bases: TGCGCCAGCAGCCAAGCCCCGGGACAAGCAATACCTTATAGCAATCAGCCCCAGCATTTT. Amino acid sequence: CASSQAPGQAIPYSNQPQHF.

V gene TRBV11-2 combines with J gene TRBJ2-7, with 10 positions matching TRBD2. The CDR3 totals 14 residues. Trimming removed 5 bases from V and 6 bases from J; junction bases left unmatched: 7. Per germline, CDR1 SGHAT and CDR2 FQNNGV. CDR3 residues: CASSPRAGGGEQYF. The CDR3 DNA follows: TGTGCCAGCAGCCCGCGAGCGGGAGGGGGCGAGCAGTACTTC.

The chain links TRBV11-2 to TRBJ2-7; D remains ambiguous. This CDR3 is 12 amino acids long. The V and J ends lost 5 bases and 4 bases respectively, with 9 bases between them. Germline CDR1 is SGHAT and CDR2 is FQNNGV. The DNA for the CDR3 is TGTGCCAGCAGCCCCAGTTTATACGAGCAGTACTTC. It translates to CASSPSLYEQYF. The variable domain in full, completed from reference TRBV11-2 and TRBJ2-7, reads EAGVAQSPRYKIIEKRQSVAFWCNPISGHATLYWYQQILGQGPKLLIQFQNNGVVDDSQLPKDRFSAERLKGVDSTLKIQPAKLEDSAVYLCASSPSLYEQYFGPGTRLTVT.

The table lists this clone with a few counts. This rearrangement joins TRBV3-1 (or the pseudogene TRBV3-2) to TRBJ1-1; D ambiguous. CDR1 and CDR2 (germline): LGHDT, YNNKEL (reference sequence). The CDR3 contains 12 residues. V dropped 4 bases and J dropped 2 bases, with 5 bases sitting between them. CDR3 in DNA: TGTGCCAGCAGCCTAATAAACACTGAAGCTTTCTTT. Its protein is CASSLINTEAFF.

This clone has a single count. CDR3 sequence: CASSLYGSRGTGELFF. CDR3 nucleotides: TGTGCCAGCAGTTTGTATGGTTCTAGGGGCACCGGGGAGCTGTTTTTT. The chain links TRBV28 to TRBJ2-2; D is possibly TRBD1 (5 bases). The V gene lost 3 bases and the J gene lost 4 bases, with 15 bases spanning the gap. This CDR3 has 16 amino acids. Germline loops: CDR1 MDHEN, CDR2 SYDVKM. Full variable domain (outside the CDR3, taken from reference TRBV28 and TRBJ2-2): DVKVTQSSRYLVKRTGEKVFLECVQDMDHENMFWYRQDPGLGLRLIYFSYDVKMKEKGDIPEGYSVSREKKERFSLILESASTNQTSMYLCASSLYGSRGTGELFFGEGSRLTVL.

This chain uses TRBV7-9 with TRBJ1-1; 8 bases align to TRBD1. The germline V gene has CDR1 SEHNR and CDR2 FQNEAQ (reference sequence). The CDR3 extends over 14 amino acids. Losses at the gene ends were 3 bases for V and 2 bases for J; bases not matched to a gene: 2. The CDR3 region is CASSLTGVNTEAFF. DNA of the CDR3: TGTGCCAGCAGCTTGACAGGGGTAAACACTGAAGCTTTCTTT.

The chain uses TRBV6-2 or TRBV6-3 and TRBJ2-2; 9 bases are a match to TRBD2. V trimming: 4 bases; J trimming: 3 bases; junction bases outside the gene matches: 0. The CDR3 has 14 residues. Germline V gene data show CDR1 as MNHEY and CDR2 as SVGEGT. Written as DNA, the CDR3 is TGTGCCAGCAGTTGGACTAGCGACACCGGGGAGCTGTTTTTT. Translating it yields CASSWTSDTGELFF.